This T cell receptor beta chain was observed in a study of CD8 T cells in Susac syndrome. RNA was extracted with the RNeasy kit, and a quantity of about 0.45 to 1 ug was reverse transcribed using random hexamers. TCRdb called the immunoSEQ multiplex PCR reads again in MiXCR, with one record for every CDR3 protein. This sample has around 300,000 distinct CDR3 sequences, with over 75% found just once. The germline CDR1 and CDR2 sequences are SGHAT and FQNNGV. Trimming removed 5 bases from V and 6 bases from J, with 8 bases in between. The CDR3 runs to 13 residues. Bulk CD8+ and CD4+ cells came from magnetic negative isolation; CD8+ TEMRA by FACS.

The sequenced sample consisted of CD8+ T cells from PBMCs. The sequence was obtained from a human donor with multiple sclerosis. This sequence joins TRBV11-2 and TRBJ1-6; possibly TRBD1 for D (5 bases). CDR3 in amino acids: CASSPTVNSPLHF. CDR3 coding DNA: TGTGCCAGCAGCCCGACAGTTAATTCACCCCTCCACTTT.